The subject of this entry is one TCR beta chain. The data belong to a study of cytomegalovirus exposure and HLA in healthy donors. The primer mix had 60 Vbeta and 13 Jbeta primers. Assay used: immunoSEQ multiplex PCR; TCRdb lists only in-frame clones, some missing. This sample yields roughly 150,000 clones, of which around 75% are seen a single time; 11% belongs to the top ten. V lost 1 base to trimming and J lost 2 bases, with 12 bases between them. From germline, CDR1 is SEHNR and CDR2 FQNEAQ (reference sequence). This CDR3 has 15 residues. The source material was PBMCs. The chain links TRBV7-9 to TRBJ2-7, with D possibly matching TRBD1 (6 bases). The TCR was taken from a man aged 18 to 29 in good health and CMV-seropositive. CDR3 sequence: CASSLEGTSTYEQYF. The CDR3 bases are TGTGCCAGCAGCTTAGAGGGGACATCCACCTACGAGCAGTACTTC.